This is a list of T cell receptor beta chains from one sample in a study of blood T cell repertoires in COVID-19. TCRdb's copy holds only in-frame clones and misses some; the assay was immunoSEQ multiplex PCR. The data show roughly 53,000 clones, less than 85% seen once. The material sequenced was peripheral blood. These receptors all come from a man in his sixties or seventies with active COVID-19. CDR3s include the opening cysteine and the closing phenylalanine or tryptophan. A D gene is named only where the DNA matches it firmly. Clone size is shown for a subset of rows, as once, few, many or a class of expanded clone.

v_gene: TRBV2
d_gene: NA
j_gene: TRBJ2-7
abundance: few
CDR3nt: TGTGCCTCCTCGGCGGACAGCGCAAACGAGCAGTACTTC
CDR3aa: CASSADSANEQYF

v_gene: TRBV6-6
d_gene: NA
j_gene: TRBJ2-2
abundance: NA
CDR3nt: TGTGCCAGCAGTCCTAGCGCCGGGGAGCTGTTTTTT
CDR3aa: CASSPSAGELFF

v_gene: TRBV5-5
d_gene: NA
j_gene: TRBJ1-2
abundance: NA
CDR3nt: TGTGCCAGCAGTTCGACAGATAACTATGGCTACACCTTC
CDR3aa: CASSSTDNYGYTF

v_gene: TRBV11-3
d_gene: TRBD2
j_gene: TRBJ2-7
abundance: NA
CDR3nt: TGTGCCAGCAGCTTAGGGGCGGGAGGGCCGTACGAGCAGTACTTC
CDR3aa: CASSLGAGGPYEQYF

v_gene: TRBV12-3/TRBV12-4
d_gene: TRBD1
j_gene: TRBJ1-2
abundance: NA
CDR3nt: TGTGCCAGCAGTTTCAGGGGGCGAGTCTACACCTTC
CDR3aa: CASSFRGRVYTF

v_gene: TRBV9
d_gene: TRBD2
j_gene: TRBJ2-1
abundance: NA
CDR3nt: TGTGCCAGCAGCGTAGGGGCTAGCGGGGTGTACAATGAGCAGTTCTTC
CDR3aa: CASSVGASGVYNEQFF

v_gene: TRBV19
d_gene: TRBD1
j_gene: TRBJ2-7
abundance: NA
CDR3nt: TGTGCCAGTAGTATCGTGGGACAGGGCACTACCTACGAGCAGTACTTC
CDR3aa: CASSIVGQGTTYEQYF

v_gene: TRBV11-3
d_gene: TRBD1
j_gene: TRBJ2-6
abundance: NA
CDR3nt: TGTGCCAGCAGCCCCGGACAGGGGGCTGGGGCCAACGTCCTGACTTTC
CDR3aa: CASSPGQGAGANVLTF

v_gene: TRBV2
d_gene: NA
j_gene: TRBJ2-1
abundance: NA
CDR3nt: TGTGCCAGCAGTGAAGCCACCCAGTTCAGTGAGCAGTTCTTC
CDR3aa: CASSEATQFSEQFF

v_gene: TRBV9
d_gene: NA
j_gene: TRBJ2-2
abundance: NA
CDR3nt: TGTGCCAGCAGCCCAAGGAGGGCCGGCGGCGGGGAGCTGTTTTTT
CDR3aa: CASSPRRAGGGELFF

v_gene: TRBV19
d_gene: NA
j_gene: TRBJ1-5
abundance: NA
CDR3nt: TGTGCCAGTACCCCCCTACGGGGCAATCAGCCCCAGCATTTT
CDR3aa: CASTPLRGNQPQHF

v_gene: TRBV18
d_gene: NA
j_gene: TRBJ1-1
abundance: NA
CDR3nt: TGTGCCAGCTCAACAAGGGTAGGGGAAATCGTAGCTTTCTTT
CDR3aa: CASSTRVGEIVAFF

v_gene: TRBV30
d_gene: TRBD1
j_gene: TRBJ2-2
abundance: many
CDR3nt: TGTGCCAGCCGGGGACAGTCGAACACCGGGGAGCTGTTTTTT
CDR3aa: CASRGQSNTGELFF

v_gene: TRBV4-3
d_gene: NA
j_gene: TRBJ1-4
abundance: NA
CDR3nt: TGCGCCAGCAGCCAAGATCGGAGGGAAAAACTGTTTTTT
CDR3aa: CASSQDRREKLFF

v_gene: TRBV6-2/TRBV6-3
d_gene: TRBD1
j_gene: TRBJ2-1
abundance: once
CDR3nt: TGTGCCAGCAGTTACAGACAGGGGACATACAATGAGCAGTTCTTC
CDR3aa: CASSYRQGTYNEQFF

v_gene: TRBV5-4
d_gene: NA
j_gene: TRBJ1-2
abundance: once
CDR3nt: TGTGCCAGCAGCCTAATGGGGGGAGCTAACTATGGCTACACCTTC
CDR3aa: CASSLMGGANYGYTF

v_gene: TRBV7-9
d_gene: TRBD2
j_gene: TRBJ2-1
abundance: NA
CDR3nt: TGTGCCAGCAGCTTACTAGCGGGAGTAGCTGGGAATGAGCAGTTCTTC
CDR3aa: CASSLLAGVAGNEQFF

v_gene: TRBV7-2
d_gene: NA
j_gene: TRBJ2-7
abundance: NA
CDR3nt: TGTGCCAGCAGCTCGGACTATTACGAGCAGTACTTC
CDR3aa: CASSSDYYEQYF

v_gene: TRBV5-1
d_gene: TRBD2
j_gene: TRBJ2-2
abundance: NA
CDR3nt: TGCGCCAGCAGAGTAGCGGGCGCGAACACCGGGGAGCTGTTTTTT
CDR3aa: CASRVAGANTGELFF